The 5 T cell receptor beta chains below all came from one sample that was sequenced in a study of OX40 agonist ivuxolimab in advanced cancers. Library preparation was by the immunoSEQ multiplex PCR assay. TCRdb re-hosts the immuneACCESS table, in-frame sequences only. Its copies lack some clones; in the studies checked, an unresolved V gene accounts for under half of them, and the cause for the rest is not known. Here the sample has over 50,000 clones; approximately 92% occur a single time. 13% of the sample belongs to the ten largest clones. The specimen comprised CD4+ or CD8+ T cells sorted from blood, sampled in a trial of the OX40 agonist ivuxolimab. Every receptor here comes from an adult with an advanced solid tumor such as melanoma, head and neck, liver or kidney cancer.

This rearrangement joins TRBV14 to TRBJ2-1; no firm D call. Trimming took 1 base from V and 2 from J, leaving 12 bases between them. Germline loops: CDR1 SGHDN, CDR2 FVKESK. The CDR3 loop spans 16 amino acids. The CDR3 loop is CASSQAWVATYNEQFF. CDR3 coding DNA: TGTGCCAGCAGCCAAGCTTGGGTTGCCACCTACAATGAGCAGTTCTTC.

The chain joins TRBV9 to TRBJ2-1; tentative D call: TRBD2 (6 bases). The CDR3 is 16 residues long. V was cut by 5 bases and J by 0 bases, with 15 bases left in between. CDR1 and CDR2 (germline): SGDLS, YYNGEE. The CDR3 DNA is TGTGCCAGCAGTAACCGCGGGGACGGCTCCTACAATGAGCAGTTCTTC. This translates into CASSNRGDGSYNEQFF.

This clone was seen only once. The chain employs TRBV19 and TRBJ2-7; 11 positions match TRBD2. The germline V gene encodes CDR1 LNHDA and CDR2 SQIVND (reference sequence). Losses at the gene ends were 1 base for V and 4 bases for J; bases not matched to a gene: 12. The CDR3 has 18 residues. The CDR3: CASSIVERASGRKYEQYF. DNA of the CDR3: TGTGCCAGTAGTATAGTAGAGCGGGCTAGCGGGAGGAAGTACGAGCAGTACTTC. Full variable domain (remainder filled in from reference TRBV19 and TRBJ2-7): DGGITQSPKYLFRKEGQNVTLSCEQNLNHDAMYWYRQDPGQGLRLIYYSQIVNDFQKGDIAEGYSVSREKKESFPLTVTSAQKNPTAFYLCASSIVERASGRKYEQYFGPGTRLTVT.

The gene calls are TRBV5-1 and TRBJ2-2; D is unclear. This CDR3 region has 15 residues. The V end was cut by 0 bases, the J end by 6 bases, with 12 bases between. Germline-derived CDR1 and CDR2 are SGHRS and YFSETQ. The DNA of the CDR3 is TGCGCCAGCAGCTTGGTCTATGTTTTTGCCGGGGAGCTGTTTTTT. As protein: CASSLVYVFAGELFF.

This CDR3 reads CASSPGQRADTQYF. The CDR3 DNA reads as TGTGCCAGCAGCCCAGGACAGAGAGCAGATACGCAGTATTTT. The chain is built from TRBV7-2 and TRBJ2-3, with a possible D match to TRBD1 (6 bases). Germline V lookup: CDR1 SGHTA, CDR2 FQGNSA. The length of the CDR3 is 14 residues. Trimming cost V 5 bases and J 4 bases, with 13 bases left between them. Full variable domain (missing parts from reference TRBV7-2 and TRBJ2-3): GAGVSQSPSNKVTEKGKDVELRCDPISGHTALYWYRQSLGQGLEFLIYFQGNSAPDKSGLPSDRFSAERTGGSVSTLTIQRTQQEDSAVYLCASSPGQRADTQYFGPGTRLTVL.